A selection of T cell receptor beta chains follows, all from one sample in a study of blood T cell repertoires in COVID-19. Clones were read by immunoSEQ multiplex PCR, and TCRdb kept only the in-frame ones, dropping some. The table lists under 400,000 clones, about nine tenths of them singletons. What was sequenced was peripheral blood. The receptors shown here come from a woman between 25 and 40 years old with COVID-19, enrolled during active disease. The CDR3 runs from the conserved cysteine through the conserved F or W. Fields, in order: clone size, J gene, V gene, D gene, CDR3 protein, CDR3 DNA. D genes are given only for firm matches. For some rows the clone size is stated as once, few or many, or as a class when expanded; others skip it.

NA	TRBJ1-4	TRBV3-1/TRBV3-2	TRBD1	CASSSGQGKLFF	TGTGCCAGCAGCTCGGGACAGGGAAAACTGTTTTTT
NA	TRBJ2-1	TRBV24-1	NA	CATSDPSRGEPYNEQFF	TGTGCCACCAGTGACCCTAGCCGGGGAGAGCCCTACAATGAGCAGTTCTTC
once	TRBJ1-1	TRBV10-3	NA	CAIYRVNTEAFF	TGTGCCATCTACAGAGTGAACACTGAAGCTTTCTTT
NA	TRBJ2-5	TRBV25-1	TRBD1	CASSDGTVQETQYF	TGTGCCAGCAGTGACGGGACAGTCCAAGAGACCCAGTACTTC
NA	TRBJ1-1	TRBV18	NA	CASSPQPQMNTEAFF	TGTGCCAGCTCACCCCAACCCCAGATGAACACTGAAGCTTTCTTT
once	TRBJ1-2	TRBV19	NA	CASSPNPTRQHYGYTF	TGTGCCAGTAGCCCTAATCCCACTCGACAGCACTATGGCTACACCTTC
few	TRBJ1-2	TRBV6-2/TRBV6-3	NA	CASSSSQGGIGYTF	TGTGCCAGCAGCTCCTCCCAGGGCGGGATTGGCTACACCTTC
NA	TRBJ1-1	TRBV20-1	TRBD1	CSASRGQTEAFF	TGCAGTGCTAGTAGGGGGCAAACTGAAGCTTTCTTT
once	TRBJ1-2	TRBV28	TRBD1	CASSLANRGQSSYYGYTF	TGTGCCAGCAGTTTGGCTAACAGGGGGCAGTCTAGCTACTATGGCTACACCTTC
NA	TRBJ2-5	TRBV27	NA	CASSKDRRGTETQYF	TGTGCCAGCAGCAAGGACAGGCGGGGAACAGAGACCCAGTACTTC
NA	TRBJ2-1	TRBV5-1	NA	CASSLEDGSRNEQFF	TGCGCCAGCAGCTTGGAGGACGGGAGTAGGAATGAGCAGTTCTTC
NA	TRBJ1-2	TRBV2	TRBD1	CASSRGQGRGYTF	TGTGCCAGCAGCCGCGGACAGGGAAGAGGCTACACCTTC
NA	TRBJ2-7	TRBV6-1	NA	CASSEGATYEQYF	TGTGCCAGCAGTGAAGGGGCCACCTACGAGCAGTACTTC
NA	TRBJ2-1	TRBV6-5	NA	CASSPEAGIYNEQFF	TGTGCCAGCAGTCCAGAGGCGGGGATCTACAATGAGCAGTTCTTC